In its sample, the clone carrying this TCR beta chain was seen many times. The antigen remains unidentified. The assay was immunoSEQ multiplex PCR, and TCRdb's table has in-frame clones only and misses some. The repertoire consists of just over 2,000,000 clones, with roughly 96% occurring once and the leading ten covering roughly 0.13%. The CDR3 length is 16 residues. CDR1 SQVTM and CDR2 ANQGSEA come from the germline V gene. The junction had 13 bases not matched to a gene; V was cut back by 4 bases and J by 4 bases. The data stem from a study of shared clonotypes between healthy human individuals. Across the whole study: The study enrolled a couple of women and a few men aged 18 to 49. Each donor had three CD4 naive, three CD4 memory, two CD8 naive and one CD8 memory plate. Study outcomes and limitations: A handful of donors shared 4.5% to 6.5% of their naive CD4 clonotypes. Naive subsets, compared against memory subsets, generally had larger estimated richness values.

Sequencing was done on a sample of naive CD4+ T cells sorted from blood. The subset denotes: CD45RA+ positively selected. This receptor was identified in a man aged 18 to 30 in good health. V gene TRBV29-1 combines with J gene TRBJ2-7, with 10 bases matching TRBD2. This CDR3 reads CSVGPLAGGLSYEQYF. The CDR3 nucleotides are TGCAGCGTTGGTCCTTTAGCGGGAGGTCTATCGTACGAGCAGTACTTC.